These T cell receptor beta chains were read from a single sample in a study of shared T cell receptors in the human thymus. The repertoire was sequenced with immunoSEQ multiplex PCR; TCRdb's copy has only in-frame clones and lacks some. The repertoire has about 660,000 clones, approximately 88% of them found once; the top ten carry about 0.01%. These data were also filed under a second study, of human thymus T cells.

Sequenced: thymocytes. These receptors all come from a boy under two years old with a congenital heart defect. CDR3s include the opening cysteine and the closing phenylalanine or tryptophan. Each record gives: J gene, D gene, V gene, clone size, CDR3 DNA, CDR3 protein. D genes are given only for firm matches. Clone size, where shown, is once, few, many, or a class for clones that have expanded.

J: TRBJ2-3; D: TRBD2; V: TRBV13; size: NA; DNA: TGTGCCAGCAGCTTAGCCCGACCGGGACTAGCGGGAGAAGGAGTGACAGATACGCAGTATTTT; CDR3: CASSLARPGLAGEGVTDTQYF
J: TRBJ2-3; D: TRBD2; V: TRBV7-2; size: NA; DNA: TGTGCCAGCAGCTTTCTTAACCGGGAGGAGGGAGATACGCAGTATTTT; CDR3: CASSFLNREEGDTQYF
J: TRBJ2-1; D: TRBD2; V: TRBV14; size: NA; DNA: TGTGCCAGCAGCCTGAGACTAGCGGGAGTTCGGATAAGCGGCAATGAGCAGTTCTTC; CDR3: CASSLRLAGVRISGNEQFF
J: TRBJ2-5; D: TRBD1; V: TRBV5-6; size: NA; DNA: TGTGCCAGCAGCTTCCTCCAGGACAGGCAAGAGACCCAGTACTTC; CDR3: CASSFLQDRQETQYF
J: TRBJ2-7; D: TRBD1; V: TRBV14; size: few; DNA: TGTGCCAGCAGCCAAGCCGCGACAGGGCCGGGAAGCTCCTACGAGCAGTACTTC; CDR3: CASSQAATGPGSSYEQYF
J: TRBJ1-1; D: NA; V: TRBV4-3; size: once; DNA: TGCGCCAGCAGCCAAGATGTGGGGCCCTCCGGCACTGAAGCTTTCTTT; CDR3: CASSQDVGPSGTEAFF
J: TRBJ1-2; D: NA; V: TRBV15; size: NA; DNA: TGTGCCACCAGCAGAGATTCCACATTAGCGATTGGCTACACCTTC; CDR3: CATSRDSTLAIGYTF
J: TRBJ2-1; D: TRBD1; V: TRBV6-5; size: few; DNA: TGTGCCAGCAGTTCTAGGACAGGGGGGTACAATGAGCAGTTCTTC; CDR3: CASSSRTGGYNEQFF
J: TRBJ2-7; D: TRBD2; V: TRBV7-2; size: NA; DNA: TGTGCCAGCAGCTCAGGCGGGGGGAGCTCCTACGAGCAGTACTTC; CDR3: CASSSGGGSSYEQYF
J: TRBJ2-5; D: TRBD1; V: TRBV2; size: NA; DNA: TGTGCCAGCAGCCGGGGACAGGGGCGGATGAATAAGTTCCAAGAGACCCAGTACTTC; CDR3: CASSRGQGRMNKFQETQYF
J: TRBJ2-2; D: TRBD1; V: TRBV6-4; size: NA; DNA: TGTGCCAGCAGGGGGGACAGTCCCACCGGGGAGCTGTTTTTT; CDR3: CASRGDSPTGELFF
J: TRBJ2-7; D: NA; V: TRBV6-5; size: NA; DNA: TGTGCCAGCAGCCAAGACAGGTCCTACGAGCAGTACTTC; CDR3: CASSQDRSYEQYF
J: TRBJ2-7; D: TRBD2; V: TRBV5-1; size: NA; DNA: TGCGCCAGCAGCTTGGTCAGCGGGAGTGGAAGGTACGAGCAGTACTTC; CDR3: CASSLVSGSGRYEQYF
J: TRBJ2-7; D: NA; V: TRBV15; size: NA; DNA: TGTGCCACCAGCAGAGACAGGGGCGAGCAGTACTTC; CDR3: CATSRDRGEQYF
J: TRBJ2-2; D: NA; V: TRBV7-9; size: once; DNA: TGTGCCAGCAGCATCCGGGACATCCGAGCCCCAAACACCGGGGAGCTGTTTTTT; CDR3: CASSIRDIRAPNTGELFF
J: TRBJ2-7; D: TRBD1; V: TRBV19; size: NA; DNA: TGTGCCAGTAGTATCTTGGACAGGTCCTACGAGCAGTACTTC; CDR3: CASSILDRSYEQYF
J: TRBJ1-5; D: NA; V: TRBV5-8; size: NA; DNA: TGTGCCAGCAGCTTGGCGGGGGGGAATCAGCCCCAGCATTTT; CDR3: CASSLAGGNQPQHF
J: TRBJ1-5; D: NA; V: TRBV2; size: NA; DNA: TGTGCCAGCAGCTGGGGTAGACAGGAAAATCAGCCCCAGCATTTT; CDR3: CASSWGRQENQPQHF
J: TRBJ1-4; D: NA; V: TRBV19; size: NA; DNA: TGTGCCAGTAGTATGGTCGTTCAGGGGAGGGCTAATGAAAAACTGTTTTTT; CDR3: CASSMVVQGRANEKLFF
J: TRBJ1-3; D: NA; V: TRBV30; size: NA; DNA: TGTGCCCGTCGTTTTGGAAACACCATATATTTT; CDR3: CARRFGNTIYF
J: TRBJ2-7; D: TRBD2; V: TRBV30; size: NA; DNA: TGTGCCTGGAGGACTAGACCGGGACTAGCGGGAGTCGGGGACTACGAGCAGTACTTC; CDR3: CAWRTRPGLAGVGDYEQYF
J: TRBJ2-7; D: NA; V: TRBV5-4; size: few; DNA: TGTGCCAGCAGCTTGGGTCCGGCGACGGGGGAGCAGTACTTC; CDR3: CASSLGPATGEQYF
J: TRBJ2-1; D: TRBD2; V: TRBV27; size: NA; DNA: TGTGCCAGCAGTTTTGGACTAGCGGAGGCGCGATCGGAGCAGTTCTTC; CDR3: CASSFGLAEARSEQFF
J: TRBJ1-1; D: NA; V: TRBV4-1; size: NA; DNA: TGCGCCAGCAGCCAAGGAGTTGGATTGGCAGGGCCTGAAGCTTTCTTT; CDR3: CASSQGVGLAGPEAFF
J: TRBJ1-1; D: TRBD1; V: TRBV27; size: once; DNA: TGTGCCAGCAGTTCGACAGGGGGGCGGAACACTGAAGCTTTCTTT; CDR3: CASSSTGGRNTEAFF
J: TRBJ2-2; D: TRBD2; V: TRBV27; size: NA; DNA: TGTGCCAGCAGTTTCACCGTCCGGACTAGCGGGAGCGACGGGGAGCTGTTTTTT; CDR3: CASSFTVRTSGSDGELFF
J: TRBJ2-3; D: NA; V: TRBV18; size: NA; DNA: TGTGCCAGCTCACCAAACGAGGGTAGGGATACGCAGTATTTT; CDR3: CASSPNEGRDTQYF
J: TRBJ1-2; D: TRBD1; V: TRBV28; size: NA; DNA: TGTGCCAGCAGCAAAGACAGGGGTAGGGGCTACACCTTC; CDR3: CASSKDRGRGYTF
J: TRBJ2-7; D: TRBD2; V: TRBV4-3; size: few; DNA: TGCGCCAGCAGCCAGGATCCCCGAACTAGCGGGAGGCACCAGGGGTCCTACGAGCAGTACTTC; CDR3: CASSQDPRTSGRHQGSYEQYF
J: TRBJ2-7; D: TRBD2; V: TRBV27; size: NA; DNA: TGTGCCAGCATGCTAGCGGGAGGTAACGAGCAGTACTTC; CDR3: CASMLAGGNEQYF
J: TRBJ2-7; D: NA; V: TRBV11-2; size: NA; DNA: TGTGCCAGCAGCTTAACGGCAGGGGATGGGGGTTGCTACGAGCAGTACTTC; CDR3: CASSLTAGDGGCYEQYF
J: TRBJ1-2; D: NA; V: TRBV30; size: NA; DNA: TGTGCCTGGAGTGTACAGTTGCACACCCCTAACTATGGCTACACCTTC; CDR3: CAWSVQLHTPNYGYTF
J: TRBJ1-1; D: NA; V: TRBV4-1; size: NA; DNA: TGCGCCAGCAGCCCTCCGGGGGGAAACACTGAAGCTTTCTTT; CDR3: CASSPPGGNTEAFF
J: TRBJ1-1; D: NA; V: TRBV7-2; size: NA; DNA: TGTGCCAGCAGCTTAGATCGCACTGAAGCTTTCTTT; CDR3: CASSLDRTEAFF
J: TRBJ2-6; D: NA; V: TRBV6-5; size: NA; DNA: TGTGCCAGCAGTTCGAGCGCCTCTGGGGCCAACGTCCTGACTTTC; CDR3: CASSSSASGANVLTF
J: TRBJ2-4; D: TRBD1; V: TRBV18; size: NA; DNA: TGTGCCAGCTCCCCCCCCGACAGGGACAAAAACATTCAGTACTTC; CDR3: CASSPPDRDKNIQYF
J: TRBJ2-1; D: TRBD2; V: TRBV5-1; size: NA; DNA: TGCGCCAGCAGCGGGACAGGGACTAGCGGGAGACCCAAGCCCAACTACAATGAGCAGTTCTTC; CDR3: CASSGTGTSGRPKPNYNEQFF
J: TRBJ1-2; D: NA; V: TRBV7-9; size: NA; DNA: TGTGCCAGCAGCTTAGGGCCCACGGGGGGCTATGGCTACACCTTC; CDR3: CASSLGPTGGYGYTF